Listed here is a single T cell receptor (beta chain). The target antigen is unknown. CDR3 length: 12 amino acids. The V gene's germline CDR1 is MDHEN and CDR2 SYDVKM. The V and J ends lost 2 bases and 4 bases respectively, with 3 bases between them. Second doses at about 4 or about 12 weeks were pooled. The sample is drawn from a study of T cell responses to AZD1222 COVID-19 vaccine. Findings of the study overall: Most donors were white British and more were female, and clonal diversity was possibly underestimated. Targets within unmutated variant regions were reportedly found for nearly half of spike-specific TCRs.

Data came from immunoSEQ multiplex PCR; TCRdb stores just in-frame clones and leaves some out. The repertoire has about 140,000 clones, over 80% of them found once; the top ten carry approximately 7%. The input for sequencing was peripheral blood, taken 28 days after the second AZD1222 dose. V and J are TRBV28 and TRBJ1-3; D remains ambiguous. This sequence was found in an adult who received the AZD1222 COVID-19 vaccine. The CDR3 region is CASSLGGNTIYF. For the CDR3, the DNA is TGTGCCAGCAGTTTAGGCGGAAACACCATATATTTT.